This paragraph covers one T cell receptor beta chain sequence. Its antigen is unknown. The sample belongs to a study of cytomegalovirus exposure and HLA in healthy donors. Findings and caveats of the study: Fewer N-insertions (relative to the roughly 610-donor mean) were reportedly seen in an Asian-associated ancestry cluster in a later analysis. Later genetic work tied a missense DCLRE1C variant to beta-chain V and J trimming. An assumption of roughly uniform sequencing depth across donors underlay the presence/absence analyses.

This CDR3 is 14 amino acids long. Trimming took 2 bases from V and 4 from J; bases not matched to a gene: 5. Germline values: CDR1 MNHEY, CDR2 SVGAGI. The PCR contained 60 Vbeta and 13 Jbeta primers. TCRdb keeps only in-frame clones here, not all; method: immunoSEQ multiplex PCR. The table lists about 160,000 clones, roughly 80% of them singletons. The source of this sequence is a woman aged 25 to 39 in good health and CMV-seropositive. The chain couples TRBV6-5 to TRBJ2-7; 7 bases are a match to TRBD1. The source material was PBMCs. CDR3 protein: CASSYLGTEYEQYF. CDR3 nucleotides: TGTGCCAGCAGTTACCTAGGGACAGAGTACGAGCAGTACTTC.